This is a list of T cell receptor beta chains from one sample in a study of T cell changes during pregnancy in multiple sclerosis. Sequenced by immunoSEQ multiplex PCR; TCRdb stores in-frame clones only, minus some. The sample lists roughly 48,000 clones, 85% to 95% seen once, with approximately 0.91% in the top ten. The sequences come from CD4+ T cells from peripheral blood mononuclear cells, collected in the second trimester of pregnancy. The receptors originated from a female donor in good health, enrolled as a control in a pregnancy study. The CDR3 runs from the conserved cysteine through the conserved F or W. Fields, in order: V gene, D gene, clone size, J gene, CDR3 DNA, CDR3 protein. D genes are given only for firm matches. The size field is filled for only some rows; it gives once, few, many or a size class.

TRBV21-1	.	.	TRBJ1-6	TGTGCCAGCAGCAAAGGTTGGTCAGGGTGGACATATAATTCACCCCTCCACTTT	CASSKGWSGWTYNSPLHF
TRBV28	.	.	TRBJ2-2	TGTGCCAGCACCTTAACAGGGACAAACACCGGGGAGCTGTTTTTT	CASTLTGTNTGELFF
TRBV11-2	.	.	TRBJ2-1	TGTGCCAGCAGCTTAAATGCGGGGAGTTATGAGCAGTTCTTC	CASSLNAGSYEQFF
TRBV28	.	.	TRBJ1-6	TGTGCCAGCAGTTCCAAGACAGGTCTTTCACCCCTCCACTTT	CASSSKTGLSPLHF
TRBV7-2	.	once	TRBJ1-6	TGTGCCAGCAGCTCGCAGGTGTCCTCACCCCTCCACTTT	CASSSQVSSPLHF
TRBV11-2	.	.	TRBJ2-1	TGTGCCAGCAGTTTGCGGGGGGACAGCTCCTACAATGAGCAGTTCTTC	CASSLRGDSSYNEQFF
TRBV29-1	TRBD1	.	TRBJ2-7	TGCAGCGCCGGGACAGGTTACGAGCAGTACTTC	CSAGTGYEQYF
TRBV5-4	TRBD2	.	TRBJ2-3	TGTGCCAGCAGCTTTAGCGGGAGGGTCGCCGGGCATTATGGCACAGATACGCAGTATTTT	CASSFSGRVAGHYGTDTQYF
TRBV15	.	.	TRBJ2-3	TGTGCCACCAGCAGAAGCTTAGACGGGACTGGCCGCACAGATACGCAGTATTTT	CATSRSLDGTGRTDTQYF
TRBV2	.	.	TRBJ2-2	TGTGCCAGCAGGTACCCCTTTCGGGGCGGGGAGCTGTTTTTT	CASRYPFRGGELFF
TRBV30	TRBD1	.	TRBJ1-5	TGTGCCTGCACCACAGGACAGGGGGCAGGGGGCAATCAGCCCCAGCATTTT	CACTTGQGAGGNQPQHF
TRBV9	TRBD2	.	TRBJ2-3	TGTGCCAGCAGCCCCCGACCGAGGGAGGGCCGTCTCACAGATACGCAGTATTTT	CASSPRPREGRLTDTQYF
TRBV6-1	.	.	TRBJ1-2	TGTGCCAGCAGTGAAACGAGGGGCTACACCTTC	CASSETRGYTF
TRBV28	.	.	TRBJ2-7	TGTGCCAGCAGTCCAGGGATGGCAGGGGCAAGGTACGAGCAGTACTTC	CASSPGMAGARYEQYF
TRBV18	.	.	TRBJ2-6	TGTGCCAGCTCACCGCCCTTGGGGGGAGCTGGGGCCAACGTCCTGACTTTC	CASSPPLGGAGANVLTF
TRBV21-1	.	.	TRBJ1-2	TGTGCCAGCAGCCACGGGGTAAGTAAGGGCTACACCTTC	CASSHGVSKGYTF